This TCR beta chain was documented in a study of CD8+ T cells in alopecia areata. Only a few counts were recorded for this clone. Its antigen is unidentified. Germline V gene sequence: CDR1 SGHVS, CDR2 FQNEAQ. V lost 5 bases and J lost 3; bases outside the gene matches: 14. The CDR3 contains 18 residues. Investigators isolated RNA and reverse transcribed it into cDNA to act as the sequencing template. Measured with immunoSEQ multiplex PCR; TCRdb has only the in-frame clones, and not every one. This sample carries a few hundred thousand clones, around two fifths of them seen once, and the ten largest clones take 0.48%. Treatment given: oral pan-JAK inhibitor, 5-10 mg twice daily. The study's findings and limits: Mice gave a clearer picture of TCR sharing than patients did, possibly for HLA-related reasons. Persistence during tofacitinib was seen for many expanded lesional clones in scalp and blood.

This clonotype originated in a human donor with alopecia areata. The sequencing here drew on CD4+ T cells sorted from blood, taken between weeks 30 and 35, from a patient treated with tofacitinib. The chain couples TRBV7-8 to TRBJ2-4, with TRBD2 matching 9 bases. The CDR3 spells CASSRRGREGLVKNIQYF. CDR3 bases: TGTGCCAGCAGCCGAAGAGGGCGGGAGGGCCTAGTCAAAAACATTCAGTACTTC.